This T cell receptor (beta chain) was recovered during a study of T cell responses to AZD1222 COVID-19 vaccine. The repertoire was sequenced with immunoSEQ multiplex PCR; TCRdb's copy has only in-frame clones and lacks some. Among 150,000 to 200,000 clones listed, over 80% were seen once. This CDR3 has 14 residues. V dropped 6 bases and J dropped 3; count of bases not matched to a gene: 3. CDR1 SGHTA and CDR2 FQGNSA come from the germline V gene. Here the sequenced sample was peripheral blood, taken on day 0 of AZD1222 vaccination. The genes are TRBV7-2 and TRBJ2-3; 10 bases agree with TRBD2. The origin of this receptor is an adult in good health. The CDR3 reads CASRASGGTDTQYF. The CDR3 DNA follows: TGTGCCAGCAGGGCTAGCGGGGGAACAGATACGCAGTATTTT.